This T cell receptor (beta chain) was captured by sequencing in a study of T cell responses to AZD1222 COVID-19 vaccine. Germline CDR1 and CDR2: KGHSH and LQKENI. Trimming removed 2 bases at V and 10 bases at J, with 12 bases between. The CDR3 covers 14 residues. Findings of the study overall: There were repertoire samples only from the period after the peak T cell response. It should be noted that donors were predominantly white British and more often female, and clonal diversity was possibly underestimated. Spike-specific TCR breadth and depth were elevated following two AZD1222 doses. Among spike-specific TCRs, nearly half reportedly target unmutated variant regions.

Turning to this clone: Its antigen is unidentified.

Clones were sequenced by immunoSEQ multiplex PCR, and TCRdb holds only the in-frame ones, with some missing. The repertoire has some 120,000 clones, roughly nine tenths of them found once; the top ten carry approximately 4.2%. The chain couples TRBV18 to TRBJ1-6; D might be TRBD1 (5 bases). The sequencing here drew on peripheral blood, taken on day 0 of AZD1222 vaccination. This TCR came from an adult in good health. CDR3 DNA: TGTGCCAGCTCACCAGGGGGGGATTACTCACCCCTCCACTTT. This encodes CASSPGGDYSPLHF.